The sequence of this T cell receptor beta chain was determined in a study of cytomegalovirus exposure and HLA in healthy donors. PCR employed 60 Vbeta and 13 Jbeta primers. Measured with immunoSEQ multiplex PCR; TCRdb has only the in-frame clones, and not every one. The data show around 110,000 clones, 60% to 85% seen once. Looked up from germline, CDR1 is ENHRY and CDR2 is SYGVKD. J was trimmed by 3 bases and V by 4 bases; bases with no gene match: 6. This CDR3 has 15 residues. This chain uses TRBV10-3 with TRBJ2-5, with 9 bases aligning to TRBD2. This receptor was taken from a male donor in good health and CMV-seropositive. The sequenced sample consisted of PBMCs. The CDR3 bases are TGTGCCATCAGTGCGGCGGGGGGGCTTAAAGAGACCCAGTACTTC. This gives the protein CAISAAGGLKETQYF.